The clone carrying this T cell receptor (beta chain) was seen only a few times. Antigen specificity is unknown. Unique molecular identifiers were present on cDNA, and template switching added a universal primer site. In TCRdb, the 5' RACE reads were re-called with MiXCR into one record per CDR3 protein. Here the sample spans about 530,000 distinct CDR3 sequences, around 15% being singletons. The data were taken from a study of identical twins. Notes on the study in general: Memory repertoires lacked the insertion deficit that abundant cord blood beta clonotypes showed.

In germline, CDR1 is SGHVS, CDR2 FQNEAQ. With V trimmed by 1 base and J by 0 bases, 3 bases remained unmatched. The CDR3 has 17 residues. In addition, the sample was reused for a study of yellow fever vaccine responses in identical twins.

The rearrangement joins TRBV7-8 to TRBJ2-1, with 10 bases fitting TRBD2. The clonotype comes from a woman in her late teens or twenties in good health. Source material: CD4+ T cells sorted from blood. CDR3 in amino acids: CASSLVAGGSSYNEQFF. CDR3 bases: TGTGCCAGCAGCTTAGTAGCGGGAGGAAGCTCCTACAATGAGCAGTTCTTC.